The T cell receptor beta chain described here comes from a study of blood T cell repertoires in COVID-19. Across the whole study: T cells, B-cell-depleted T cells, or PBMCs supplied cDNA or gDNA.

Germline V CDR1 and CDR2: LGHDT, YNNKEL (reference sequence). There are 11 residues in the CDR3. All enrollees were about 18 to 89 years old and from roughly 26 US areas. Researchers sorted participants into cohorts using their self-reported clinical history. For this clone: One end of the junction is discordant with germline, which a read error may explain.

Original data processing: Amplification of reference gene primers was used by the study to estimate nucleated cell counts. Only in-frame clones appear in the TCRdb table, and some are missing; sequencing was by immunoSEQ multiplex PCR. The DNA was the basis for D and trimming; V, J and clone size are from that table. The sample lists some 410,000 clones; around nine tenths were seen once. J is TRBJ1-3 and V is TRBV3-1 (or the pseudogene TRBV3-2); D uncertain. The receptor was derived from a woman under 40 with acute COVID-19. Input material: PBMCs or T cells enriched from blood (not recorded which). The DNA for the CDR3 is TGTGCCAGCAGCAGCGAGGTCGTCGTCAATTTT. Protein sequence: CASSSEVVVNF.